A selection of T cell receptor beta chains follows, all from one sample in a study of quantifying T cell responses using KT2 cells. TCRdb called the UMI-ligation and nested PCR reads again in MiXCR, with one record for every CDR3 protein. The sample yields 50,000 to 70,000 distinct CDR3 sequences, about 12% seen once. The source material was PBMCs spiked with cells of the T cell clone KT2. These receptors were taken from a human donor. Both conserved end residues are part of each CDR3. A D gene is named only where the DNA matches it firmly. Size tells how often a clone was seen (once, few, many) or the class of an expanded clone, and some rows leave it out.

CSARRASNTEAFF,TGCAGTGCTAGGCGGGCCTCGAACACTGAAGCTTTCTTT,many,TRBJ1-1,NA,TRBV20-1
CASSQGGLPSYEQYF,TGTGCCAGCAGCCAAGGGGGACTCCCGAGCTACGAGCAGTACTTC,few,TRBJ2-7,NA,TRBV3-1
CSATSGGGPDTQYF,TGCAGTGCAACGAGCGGGGGTGGGCCAGATACGCAGTATTTT,few,TRBJ2-3,TRBD2,TRBV20-1
CASSPDRYNEQFF,TGCGCCAGCAGTCCTGACAGGTACAATGAGCAGTTCTTC,few,TRBJ2-1,NA,TRBV10-2
CASSVISGQGLNQPQHF,TGTGCCAGCAGTGTCATATCGGGACAGGGTCTCAATCAGCCCCAGCATTTT,NA,TRBJ1-5,TRBD1,TRBV2
CASSLGGGTEAFF,TGTGCCAGCAGTTTGGGGGGTGGGACTGAAGCTTTCTTT,many,TRBJ1-1,NA,TRBV12-3/TRBV12-4
CASSLEDRGLYEQYF,TGTGCCAGCAGCTTAGAGGACAGGGGGCTGTACGAGCAGTACTTC,NA,TRBJ2-7,TRBD1,TRBV7-6
CASSRAWGEKLFF,TGTGCCAGCAGCAGGGCCTGGGGTGAAAAACTGTTTTTT,few,TRBJ1-4,NA,TRBV7-3
CASSRNRGSSTDTQYF,TGTGCCAGCTCGAGGAACAGGGGCTCCAGCACAGATACGCAGTATTTT,NA,TRBJ2-3,TRBD1,TRBV7-2
CSARIPGQGGSQPQHF,TGCAGTGCTAGAATACCGGGACAGGGTGGAAGTCAGCCCCAGCATTTT,few,TRBJ1-5,TRBD1,TRBV20-1
CAISIDTGYGYTF,TGTGCCATCAGTATTGACACTGGCTATGGCTACACCTTC,many,TRBJ1-2,NA,TRBV10-3
CATSRARYEQFF,TGTGCCACCAGCAGAGCTAGATATGAGCAGTTCTTC,NA,TRBJ2-1,NA,TRBV15
CASSPRTSGSFDTQYF,TGTGCCAGCAGCCCTAGGACTAGCGGGAGTTTCGATACGCAGTATTTT,many,TRBJ2-3,TRBD2,TRBV11-2
CASSPDLAGLSYEQYF,TGTGCCAGCAGCCCGGACCTAGCGGGCCTCTCCTACGAGCAGTACTTC,NA,TRBJ2-7,TRBD2,TRBV7-9
CAWSVPDRDNSPLHF,TGTGCCTGGAGTGTTCCCGACAGGGACAATTCACCCCTCCACTTT,many,TRBJ1-6,TRBD1,TRBV30
CASSLYRPLNSPLHF,TGTGCCAGCAGCCTCTATCGTCCCCTAAATTCACCCCTCCACTTT,NA,TRBJ1-6,NA,TRBV6-5
CASSLSASLSGELFF,TGTGCCAGCAGCCTTAGCGCAAGTTTGTCCGGGGAGCTGTTTTTT,NA,TRBJ2-2,NA,TRBV7-3
CASSTDMLESYEQYF,TGTGCCAGCAGCACGGACATGCTCGAGTCCTACGAGCAGTACTTC,NA,TRBJ2-7,NA,TRBV5-4
CASSENAPSPTQYF,TGTGCCAGCAGTGAAAATGCCCCAAGCCCCACGCAGTATTTT,NA,TRBJ2-3,NA,TRBV2
CASSPLKGKETQYF,TGTGCCAGCTCACCACTCAAAGGGAAAGAGACCCAGTACTTC,NA,TRBJ2-5,NA,TRBV18
CASSLVGRLQAPRGEQFF,TGTGCCAGCAGCTTAGTGGGAAGATTACAGGCACCCAGGGGTGAGCAGTTCTTC,NA,TRBJ2-1,NA,TRBV11-2
CASRGQVSYEQYF,TGTGCCAGCCGGGGACAGGTTTCCTACGAGCAGTACTTC,few,TRBJ2-7,TRBD1,TRBV2
CASSLAGAQVTGELFF,TGTGCCAGCAGCTTAGCGGGAGCGCAGGTCACCGGGGAGCTGTTTTTT,many,TRBJ2-2,NA,TRBV7-2
CASSPGTGMDF,TGTGCCAGCAGCCCCGGGACAGGGATGGATTTT,NA,TRBJ1-3,TRBD1,TRBV7-2
CASSQEGSNQPQHF,TGCGCCAGCAGCCAAGAAGGCAGCAATCAGCCCCAGCATTTT,NA,TRBJ1-5,NA,TRBV4-1
CASGPRDAPTDTQYF,TGTGCCAGCGGACCCCGGGACGCCCCCACAGATACGCAGTATTTT,NA,TRBJ2-3,NA,TRBV12-3/TRBV12-4
CASSYSDRPGEQYF,TGTGCCAGCAGTTACTCCGACAGGCCGGGGGAGCAGTACTTC,few,TRBJ2-7,NA,TRBV6-2/TRBV6-3
CASSPLSGRGDEQFF,TGTGCCAGCAGTCCCCTGAGCGGGAGGGGTGATGAGCAGTTCTTC,NA,TRBJ2-1,TRBD2,TRBV6-2/TRBV6-3
CASSGGATDTQYF,TGTGCCAGCAGTGGGGGAGCCACAGATACGCAGTATTTT,NA,TRBJ2-3,NA,TRBV6-4
CSARDGRTEAFF,TGCAGTGCTAGAGATGGTCGAACTGAAGCTTTCTTT,many,TRBJ1-1,NA,TRBV20-1
CASRSRGGYNEQFF,TGTGCCAGCAGGAGTCGAGGGGGCTACAATGAGCAGTTCTTC,NA,TRBJ2-1,NA,TRBV6-1
CATQEMRYGYTF,TGTGCCACACAAGAAATGCGCTATGGCTACACCTTC,NA,TRBJ1-2,NA,TRBV6-5
CASSRTGLAKNIQYF,TGTGCCAGCAGTCGGACAGGCTTAGCCAAAAACATTCAGTACTTC,NA,TRBJ2-4,TRBD1,TRBV6-1
CASSFQRGDTDTQYF,TGTGCCAGCAGTTTCCAGCGGGGTGACACAGATACGCAGTATTTT,NA,TRBJ2-3,TRBD2,TRBV27
CASSPGTGYEKLFF,TGTGCCAGCTCACCAGGGACAGGGTATGAAAAACTGTTTTTT,many,TRBJ1-4,TRBD1,TRBV18
CASSPGQGNNQPQHF,TGTGCCAGCAGTCCCGGACAGGGGAACAATCAGCCCCAGCATTTT,many,TRBJ1-5,TRBD1,TRBV6-5
CASSLQRGAEAFF,TGTGCCAGCAGCTTGCAAAGGGGTGCTGAAGCTTTCTTT,many,TRBJ1-1,NA,TRBV11-3
CASTAGQSSYEQYF,TGTGCCAGCACCGCGGGGCAGAGCTCCTACGAGCAGTACTTC,NA,TRBJ2-7,NA,TRBV25-1
CASSYIGLAEQETQYF,TGTGCCAGCAGCTATATCGGACTAGCGGAGCAAGAGACCCAGTACTTC,many,TRBJ2-5,TRBD2,TRBV7-8
CASSQVRRGGAGELFF,TGTGCCAGCAGCCAAGTACGTCGCGGGGGTGCCGGGGAGCTGTTTTTT,NA,TRBJ2-2,TRBD2,TRBV3-1
CASSFRQGASGYTF,TGTGCCAGCAGTTTCCGACAGGGGGCGAGTGGCTACACCTTC,NA,TRBJ1-2,TRBD1,TRBV12-3/TRBV12-4
CASSLWTGYEQYF,TGCGCCAGCAGCTTATGGACGGGCTACGAGCAGTACTTC,NA,TRBJ2-7,NA,TRBV5-1